The source of this TCR beta chain is a study of tumor and adjacent non-tumor tissue in lung cancer. About the study: Samples averaged roughly 4.2 million productive TCRbeta reads each. General observations from the study: Tumor tissue had significantly higher TCR diversity than normal lung. Tumor repertoires had a smaller top 100 clone share than normal lung.

TCRbeta libraries were built with three rounds of nested PCR, modified from ARM-PCR. One entry per CDR3 protein, called by TCRdb with MiXCR from the multiplex PCR reads. The sample lists 98,000 or so distinct CDR3 sequences, 80% occurring once. Germline CDR1 is DFQATT and CDR2 is SNEGSKA (reference sequence). The CDR3 loop spans 15 amino acids. A remark on this clonotype: The target antigen is unknown. A read error may produce the germline difference seen at one junction end.

No cell sorting was done before RNA was extracted from the tissue. Distant lung tissue was collected more than 3 cm away from the tumor edge. Newly diagnosed lung cancer patients had thoracic surgery in China, August–late 2014, without prior chemotherapy. Sequences were obtained from distant non-tumor lung tissue. The chain carries TRBV20-1 and TRBJ2-7; D is perhaps TRBD1 (5 bases). The TCR sequence derives from a man aged 55 to 70 with small cell lung cancer. As DNA, the CDR3 is TGCAGTGCTAGAGAACTAAGTAGGACAACCTACGAGCAGTATTTC. Translated: CSARELSRTTYEQYF.